Presented here are 22 T cell receptor beta chains from one specimen sequenced in a study of blood T cell repertoires in COVID-19. Data came from immunoSEQ multiplex PCR; TCRdb stores just in-frame clones and leaves some out. This table has around 280,000 clones, just under 90% appearing once. Sequencing was carried out using peripheral blood. The receptors come from a woman aged 25 to 45 with COVID-19, enrolled during active disease.

The rearrangement joins TRBV4-1 to TRBJ1-5; D is uncertain. The germline gives CDR1 MGHRA, CDR2 YSYEKL. The CDR3 consists of 15 residues. The V and J ends lost 0 bases and 1 base respectively, with 7 bases between them. In DNA, the CDR3 is TGCGCCAGCAGCCAAGATTCCCGGAGCAATCAGCCCCAGCATTTT. Residues: CASSQDSRSNQPQHF.

The chain joins TRBV9 to TRBJ1-4; perhaps TRBD1 as D (5 bases). CDR3 length: 16 residues. Trimming stripped 0 bases from V and 8 bases from J, with 17 bases between. Germline lookup yields CDR1 SGDLS and CDR2 YYNGEE. Written as DNA, the CDR3 is TGTGCCAGCAGCGTAGCCCTGGGGCGTAACGAGGAAAAACTGTTTTTT. This sequence encodes CASSVALGRNEEKLFF.

The chain links TRBV4-2 to TRBJ2-2, with TRBD2 identical over 7 bases. CDR3 size: 15 residues. With V trimmed by 4 bases and J by 2 bases, 4 bases remained unmatched. CDR1 and CDR2 (germline): LGHNA, YNFKEQ. CDR3 sequence: CASSPTGLNTGELFF. The CDR3, as DNA: TGTGCCAGCAGCCCCACGGGACTAAACACCGGGGAGCTGTTTTTT.

The gene calls are TRBV19 and TRBJ1-3, with 7 nucleotides matching TRBD1. Germline V CDR1 and CDR2: LNHDA, SQIVND (reference sequence). The CDR3 spans 14 residues. After removal of 7 bases from V and 4 bases from J, the junction contained 7 bases not matched to a gene. The CDR3 loop reads CASKRQGVGNTIYF. Written as DNA, the CDR3 is TGTGCCAGTAAGCGACAGGGTGTCGGAAACACCATATATTTT.

The rearrangement joins TRBV30 to TRBJ1-1; no clear D gene. The length of the CDR3 is 12 residues. Between the trimmed V and J ends, which lost 2 bases and 3 bases, there was a span of 7 bases. CDR1 and CDR2 from the germline V gene are GTSNPN and SVGIG (reference sequence). In nucleotides, the CDR3 is TGTGCCTGGAGTCGGAGGGACACTGAAGCTTTCTTT. Its protein product is CAWSRRDTEAFF.

This clone was counted between two and nine times. CDR3 DNA sequence: TGTGCCAGCAGCCAAGCGGGTAATGTTCATCAGCCCCAGCATTTT. Protein sequence: CASSQAGNVHQPQHF. The chain joins TRBV4-2 to TRBJ1-5; no clear D. Deletions cut 1 base from V and 5 bases from J, with 12 bases between. The CDR3 covers 15 residues. Germline V lookup: CDR1 LGHNA, CDR2 YNFKEQ.

This rearrangement joins TRBV30 to TRBJ1-2; maybe TRBD1 (6 bases). Germline CDR1 GTSNPN, CDR2 SVGIG (reference sequence). This CDR3 comprises 12 residues. V dropped 6 bases and J dropped 5 bases, with 13 bases sitting between them. This CDR3 is CACVGQSYGYTF. In DNA form, the CDR3 reads TGTGCCTGTGTCGGACAGTCTTATGGCTACACCTTC.

This clone was picked up one time. The chain carries TRBV7-2 and TRBJ2-1, with a tentative D call TRBD1 (5 bases). Germline V gene sequence: CDR1 SGHTA, CDR2 FQGNSA. The CDR3 is 12 residues long. The V end lost 8 bases, the J end lost 5 bases, and 10 bases lay between the germline ends. The CDR3 DNA follows: TGTGCCAGCGCCGTCAGGGACAATGAGCAGTTCTTC. This translates into CASAVRDNEQFF.

The chain recombines TRBV3-1 (or the pseudogene TRBV3-2) with TRBJ1-3, with a weak D call TRBD1 (6 bases). V was clipped by 0 bases and J by 3 bases, with 15 bases between them. Germline loops: CDR1 LGHDT, CDR2 YNNKEL (reference sequence). The CDR3 spans 17 residues. The CDR3 here is CASSQDLAGASGNTIYF. In DNA form, the CDR3 reads TGTGCCAGCAGCCAAGATCTGGCAGGGGCGAGTGGAAACACCATATATTTT.

V and J are TRBV27 and TRBJ1-2; D possibly corresponds to TRBD1 (5 bases). The CDR3 runs 14 residues. Trimming stripped 5 bases from V and 1 base from J, with 11 bases between. Germline CDR1 and CDR2: MNHEY and SMNVEV (reference sequence). CDR3 in amino acids: CASSIAGGNYGYTF. CDR3 sequence (DNA): TGTGCCAGCAGTATAGCGGGGGGTAACTATGGCTACACCTTC.

The chain uses TRBV20-1 and TRBJ1-5, with 10 bases lining up with TRBD1. This CDR3 region has 15 residues. Per the germline V gene, CDR1 is DFQATT and CDR2 is SNEGSKA (reference sequence). Trimming at V came to 3 bases and at J to 4 bases, leaving 6 bases not matched to a gene. This chain's CDR3 is CSASSGTGVNQPQHF. CDR3 coding DNA: TGCAGTGCTAGTTCCGGGACAGGGGTAAATCAGCCCCAGCATTTT.

The chain carries TRBV10-1 and TRBJ1-2, with TRBD1 matching over 8 bases. Germline CDR1 and CDR2: WNHNN and SYGVQD (reference sequence). With V trimmed by 3 bases and J by 4 bases, 1 base remained unmatched. This CDR3 has 13 residues. The CDR3 coding sequence is TGCGCCAGCAGTGAAACAGGGGGCTATGGCTACACCTTC. Protein: CASSETGGYGYTF.

The chain couples TRBV4-1 to TRBJ2-5, with D perhaps TRBD2 (7 bases). The CDR3 runs to 16 residues. The V gene lost 4 bases and the J gene lost 4 bases, with 19 bases spanning the gap. Per germline, CDR1 MGHRA and CDR2 YSYEKL. The chain's CDR3 is CASSRGNGGGLETQYF. The CDR3 nucleotides read TGCGCCAGCAGCCGTGGGAATGGGGGGGGCCTAGAGACCCAGTACTTC.

Here the CDR3 DNA reads TGTGCCAGCAGCAAAGAACGAAACAGGGGGGTAGAGTACACTGAAGCTTTCTTT. Amino acids: CASSKERNRGVEYTEAFF. V gene TRBV21-1 combines with J gene TRBJ1-1; the tabulated D call, TRBD1, remains unverified against the DNA. TRBV21-1 constitutes a pseudogene. This CDR3 is built from 18 residues.

J is TRBJ2-3 and V is TRBV7-6; 11 positions match TRBD2. This CDR3 has 16 amino acids. J was trimmed by 4 bases and V by 5 bases; bases with no gene match: 8. Germline values: CDR1 SGHVS, CDR2 FNYEAQ. In nucleotides, the CDR3 is TGTGCCAGCAGCCGTTTAGCGGGGGGGTTCGCAGATACGCAGTATTTT. This codes for CASSRLAGGFADTQYF. Variable domain in full (rest from reference TRBV7-6 and TRBJ2-3): GAGVSQSPRYKVTKRGQDVALRCDPISGHVSLYWYRQALGQGPEFLTYFNYEAQQDKSGLPNDRFSAERPEGSISTLTIQRTEQRDSAMYRCASSRLAGGFADTQYFGPGTRLTVL.

The genes are TRBV5-6 and TRBJ1-2; D is possibly TRBD1 (6 bases). The length of the CDR3 is 16 residues. Trimming took 1 base from V and 5 from J, leaving 18 bases between them. CDR1 is SGHDT, CDR2 YYEEEE, per germline. The CDR3 loop is CASSLSVGQTFYGYTF. CDR3 coding DNA: TGTGCCAGCAGCTTGTCTGTAGGACAGACTTTTTATGGCTACACCTTC.

This rearrangement joins TRBV15 to TRBJ1-2; weak D call: TRBD1 (5 bases). V was shortened by 0 bases and J by 5 bases, with 16 bases between the two germline ends. Germline lookup yields CDR1 LNHNV and CDR2 YYDKDF (reference sequence). This CDR3 comprises 16 residues. CDR3 coding DNA: TGTGCCACCAGCAGAGATCTCTCCGTAACAGGATATGGCTACACCTTC. Its translation: CATSRDLSVTGYGYTF.

The chain uses TRBV7-9 and TRBJ1-1; 12 bases line up with TRBD1. The CDR3 contains 15 residues. After removal of 5 bases from V and 3 bases from J, the junction contained 4 bases not matched to a gene. Per germline, CDR1 SEHNR and CDR2 FQNEAQ (reference sequence). CDR3: CASSPGDRGHTEAFF. CDR3 nucleotide sequence: TGTGCCAGCAGCCCAGGGGACAGGGGGCACACTGAAGCTTTCTTT.

V and J are TRBV13 and TRBJ2-1; TRBD1 aligns across 10 bases. V shed 2 bases and J 5 bases; nucleotides not matched to a gene: 3. Germline CDR1 is PRHDT and CDR2 is FYEKMQ (reference sequence). CDR3 size: 15 residues. Here the CDR3 DNA reads TGTGCCAGCAGCTTATGGACAGGGGGGGACAATGAGCAGTTCTTC. Protein: CASSLWTGGDNEQFF.

This chain uses TRBV5-6 with TRBJ2-7; the match to TRBD2 covers 9 bases. The germline gives CDR1 SGHDT, CDR2 YYEEEE. The CDR3 sequence is 14 residues long. Losses at the gene ends were 1 base for V and 7 bases for J; bases not matched to a gene: 6. CDR3 in amino acids: CASSLPSGAPEQYF. As DNA, the CDR3 is TGTGCCAGCAGCTTGCCTAGCGGGGCCCCTGAGCAGTACTTC. The full variable domain, its missing parts supplied by reference TRBV5-6 and TRBJ2-7, is DAGVTQSPTHLIKTRGQQVTLRCSPKSGHDTVSWYQQALGQGPQFIFQYYEEEERQRGNFPDRFSGHQFPNYSSELNVNALLLGDSALYLCASSLPSGAPEQYFGPGTRLTVT.

CDR3 in amino acids: CASSLISTAYEQYF. The DNA of the CDR3 is TGCGCCAGCAGCTTGATCTCGACAGCCTACGAGCAGTACTTC. V and J are TRBV5-1 and TRBJ2-7, with D possibly being TRBD1 (5 bases). Trimming left V 1 base short and J 2 bases short, with 10 bases between. The CDR3 is made up of 14 amino acids. Germline loops: CDR1 SGHRS, CDR2 YFSETQ.

This clone came up many times. V is TRBV27 and J is TRBJ2-1; 7 nucleotides match TRBD1. The CDR3 has 14 amino acids. Trimming cost V 10 bases and J 5 bases; bases outside gene matches: 11. Germline loops: CDR1 MNHEY, CDR2 SMNVEV (reference sequence). CDR3 in DNA: TGTGCCACTTCAGATAGGGGGCCAAACAATGAGCAGTTCTTC. Amino acids: CATSDRGPNNEQFF.